The T cell receptor beta chain described here comes from a study of human T cells and chemical hapten exposure. The overall study: Yields of TCR per sample differed, chiefly owing to small differences in pooled library volume.

As for time point: patch test 1, 2 weeks after DPC sensitization. Sample treatment: therapeutic diphenylcyclopropenone sensitization with weekly scalp DPC. People who gave samples had alopecia, were 18 to 70 years old, and were suitable for DPC. This clonotype showed up many times. Its antigen remains unknown. The CDR3 sequence is 14 residues long. Germline CDR1 reads MNHEY; CDR2 reads SVGEGT. V dropped 7 bases and J dropped 7; count of bases not matched to a gene: 12. In the library, unique molecular identifiers were attached to individual cDNA molecules. TCRdb re-derived calls from the RACE reads in MiXCR, one entry per CDR3 protein. The sample has over 85,000 distinct CDR3 sequences; over 10% are singletons. Study outcomes and limitations: The donor cohort had alopecia, so its immune response may not match that of healthy people.

The V call is TRBV6-2 or TRBV6-3, the J call TRBJ2-7; TRBD1 aligns across 8 bases. This receptor was identified in a woman aged 40 to 49 with alopecia areata. Some clones in this sample may be carry-over from other donors' samples. The sequences come from whole blood, collected in connection with sensitization to the hapten diphenylcyclopropenone (DPC). Here the CDR3 DNA reads TGTGCCAGCACCTCCGGACAGGGTGCGACAGAGCAGTACTTC. Translating gives CASTSGQGATEQYF.